The 18 T cell receptor beta chains in this list originate from one sample, sequenced in a study of read filtering for tumor transcriptome and immune sequencing. From about 400 ng of RNA, a library with molecular barcoded alpha/delta and beta/gamma adaptors was made. TCRdb used MiXCR to reprocess the reads, holding one entry per CDR3 protein. The sample consists of around 130,000 distinct CDR3 sequences, roughly 13% of them appearing once. Sample: a population of CD138-negative cells sorted from bone marrow. Receptors were obtained from a donor at least 40 years old with multiple myeloma.

This clonotype was counted at least ten times. The chain has TRBV7-8 and TRBJ2-1; 10 nucleotides agree with TRBD2. The CDR3 extends over 15 amino acids. The germline CDR1 and CDR2 sequences are SGHVS and FQNEAQ. With 1 base clipped from V and 4 bases from J, the junction kept 1 base outside the gene matches. CDR3 DNA: TGTGCCAGCAGCTTAGAACTAGCGGGGTACAATGAGCAGTTCTTC. Its protein product is CASSLELAGYNEQFF.

This clonotype was recorded at least ten times. The J gene is TRBJ2-5, the V gene TRBV6-5, with 8 bases lining up with TRBD1. The CDR3 is made up of 15 amino acids. Germline CDR1 reads MNHEY; CDR2 reads SVGAGI. Unmatched junction bases numbered 9, after V lost 5 bases and J lost 4 bases. In DNA form, the CDR3 reads TGTGCCAGCAGTGGCCGGGACAGGCCGGGAGAGACCCAGTACTTC. Its translation is CASSGRDRPGETQYF.

This clonotype has at least ten counts. This CDR3 reads CAWKGDRLEGFF. Here the CDR3 DNA reads TGTGCCTGGAAAGGGGACCGTCTAGAGGGTTTCTTT. The rearrangement links TRBV30 to TRBJ1-1; maybe TRBD1 (5 bases). The CDR3 runs 12 residues. Germline-derived CDR1 and CDR2 are GTSNPN and SVGIG (reference sequence). Trimming stripped 4 bases from V and 13 bases from J, with 19 bases between.

With regard to this clonotype: A much larger clone differs by one base, so this may be a read error. The CDR3 sequence is CASSGRGLYEQYF. CDR3 coding DNA: TGCGCCAGCAGCGGCAGGGGCCTCTACGAGCAGTACTTC. The chain employs TRBV5-1 and TRBJ2-7; D possibly corresponds to TRBD1 (6 bases). Deletions cut 4 bases from V and 3 bases from J, with 11 bases between. The V gene's germline CDR1 is SGHRS and CDR2 YFSETQ. CDR3 length equals 13 residues.

This clonotype was seen at least ten times. CDR3 loop: CASSSPGQEYNEQFF. CDR3 bases: TGTGCCAGCAGCTCGCCGGGACAGGAGTACAATGAGCAGTTCTTC. This rearrangement joins TRBV7-3 to TRBJ2-1; 8 bases line up with TRBD1. CDR3 size: 15 residues. Germline CDR1 is SGHTA and CDR2 is FQGTGA. Trimming cost V 4 bases and J 4 bases; bases outside gene matches: 6.

On this clonotype: A far larger clone is only one base removed, so a read error is likely. The chain links TRBV5-5 to TRBJ2-4; 7 nucleotides match TRBD1. This CDR3 spans 15 amino acids. Germline CDR1 reads SGHKS; CDR2 reads YYEKEE (reference sequence). CDR3: CAGSLARGPLNIQYF. In nucleotides, the CDR3 is TGTGCCGGCAGCTTAGCTAGGGGGCCTTTGAACATTCAGTACTTC.

This clonotype was detected many times. This chain links TRBV7-3 with TRBJ2-1, with 11 bases that match TRBD2. The junction had 12 bases not matched to a gene; V was cut back by 1 base and J by 4 bases. Germline-derived CDR1 and CDR2 are SGHTA and FQGTGA. The CDR3 is made up of 19 amino acids. The CDR3 sequence is CASSLNRPSGTSGYNEQFF. CDR3 DNA: TGTGCCAGCAGCTTAAATCGCCCCTCCGGGACTAGCGGATACAATGAGCAGTTCTTC.

This clonotype was counted at least ten times. The chain couples TRBV5-1 to TRBJ2-7; TRBD2 might be the D (5 bases). Per the germline V gene, CDR1 is SGHRS and CDR2 is YFSETQ. This CDR3 has 14 residues. V was pared by 1 base and J by 4 bases, with 12 bases between. CDR3 residues: CASSLYRGSYEQYF. The CDR3 DNA sequence: TGCGCCAGCAGCTTGTACCGGGGAAGTTACGAGCAGTACTTC.

This clonotype was counted many times. The rearrangement joins TRBV29-1 to TRBJ2-2; D is unresolved. Germline assignment: CDR1 SQVTM and CDR2 ANQGSEA. The CDR3 has 15 amino acids. Trimming removed 5 bases at V and 0 bases at J, with 13 bases between. The CDR3 DNA reads TGCAGCGTTATCGCCCACGGCGCGAACACCGGGGAGCTGTTTTTT. Translation: CSVIAHGANTGELFF.

This clonotype was detected many times. V usage is TRBV3-1 and J usage is TRBJ2-7, with D uncertain. Germline V gives CDR1 LGHDT, CDR2 YNNKEL (reference sequence). This CDR3 is 15 amino acids long. Trimming stripped 1 base from V and 0 bases from J, with 10 bases between. Here the CDR3 DNA reads TGTGCCAGCAGCCAAGGCCCTCGGACCTCCTACGAGCAGTACTTC. Translated: CASSQGPRTSYEQYF.

This clonotype came up once. This chain connects TRBV6-2 or TRBV6-3 to TRBJ1-1, with a possible D match to TRBD1 (5 bases). This CDR3 has 13 amino acids. The germline CDR1 and CDR2 sequences are MNHEY and SVGEGT. The germline V and J ends were trimmed by 8 bases and 2 bases, with 12 bases remaining between them. This chain's CDR3 is CASGFQGNTEAFF. CDR3 DNA sequence: TGTGCCAGCGGTTTCCAGGGAAACACTGAAGCTTTCTTT.

This clonotype came up many times. One end of the junction does not line up with germline, which may come from a read error. The chain has TRBV5-1 and TRBJ2-5, with TRBD2 matching 13 bases. The germline CDR1 and CDR2 sequences are SGHRS and YFSETQ. The CDR3 contains 16 residues. CDR3 amino acids: CASSLGTSGTRETQYF. CDR3 DNA sequence: TGCGCCAGCAGTTTGGGGACTAGCGGGACGAGAGAGACCCAGTACTTC.

This clonotype appeared many times. The chain carries TRBV20-1 and TRBJ2-7; tentative D call: TRBD2 (6 bases). The germline V gene encodes CDR1 DFQATT and CDR2 SNEGSKA (reference sequence). The CDR3 runs to 12 residues. Trimming left V 3 bases short and J 9 bases short, with 15 bases between. The chain's CDR3 is CSASSGSAGQYF. DNA of the CDR3: TGCAGTGCTAGTAGCGGATCGGCGGGGCAGTACTTC.

This clonotype was counted at least ten times. This sequence joins TRBV15 and TRBJ2-1; D perhaps matches TRBD2 (6 bases). Germline V gene data show CDR1 as LNHNV and CDR2 as YYDKDF (reference sequence). The CDR3 is 13 amino acids. V gave up 4 bases and J gave up 8 bases, with 12 bases separating them. CDR3 sequence reads: CATSTFRGDEQFF. CDR3 DNA: TGTGCCACCAGCACCTTCCGCGGGGATGAGCAGTTCTTC.

Concerning this clonotype: At one end, the junction sequence differs from germline, possibly due to a read error. This chain uses TRBV6-1 with TRBJ2-1, with 7 bases lining up with TRBD2. CDR3 length: 15 residues. Per germline, CDR1 MNHNS and CDR2 SASEGT. CDR3 bases: TGTGCCAGCAGGGCCGGGAGGAGTATCTACTATGAGCAGTTCTTC. Translated, it gives CASRAGRSIYYEQFF.

This clonotype occurred many times. The V and J genes are TRBV4-3 and TRBJ2-5, with a possible D match to TRBD2 (5 bases). Between the trimmed V and J ends, which lost 3 bases and 4 bases, there was a span of 21 bases. This CDR3 is 17 amino acids long. Germline V gene lookup returns CDR1 LGHNA and CDR2 YSLEER. The CDR3 sequence is CASSQDYPSGARETQYF. In nucleotides, the CDR3 is TGCGCCAGCAGCCAGGATTACCCCAGCGGAGCCCGAGAGACCCAGTACTTC.

As for this clonotype: It may be a read error: a sequence one base away is much more abundant. The CDR3 does not close with the conserved phenylalanine or tryptophan, likely indicating a read error. The chain couples TRBV7-3 to TRBJ2-1; D uncertain. Germline-derived CDR1 and CDR2 are SGHTA and FQGTGA. CDR3 size: 13 residues. V lost 2 bases and J lost 7, with 9 bases in between. The CDR3 region has the DNA TGTGCCAGCAGCTTAGAAGGATGGAATGAGCAGTTCCTC. Residues: CASSLEGWNEQFL.

To note about this clonotype: This may be a read error: a much more frequent sequence differs by one nucleotide. V and J are TRBV7-6 and TRBJ2-2; TRBD1 aligns across 10 bases. The CDR3 extends over 15 amino acids. Germline V gene data show CDR1 as SGHVS and CDR2 as FNYEAQ. CDR3 sequence (DNA): TGTGCCAGCAGCTTGGGACAGGGGTACACCGGGGAGCAGTTTTTT. Translated, it gives CASSLGQGYTGEQFF.